Shown below are 30 T cell receptor beta chains from a single sample sequenced in a study of Graves' ophthalmopathy and Graves' hyperthyroidism. RNA transcripts yielded amplified TCR beta CDR3 regions. The workflow started with a first-round RT-PCR run with HTBI primers and then moved on to a second-round multiplex PCR. TCRdb re-called the multiplex PCR reads through MiXCR, storing one row per CDR3 protein. The sample carries over a million distinct CDR3 sequences, 36% recorded once. The sample consisted of peripheral blood or thyroid tissue (not recorded which). All receptors come from an adult man with Graves' hyperthyroidism.

V and J are TRBV29-1 and TRBJ2-5, with 11 nucleotides matching TRBD1. J lost 2 bases, V lost 8 bases, and 1 base had no gene match. Germline CDR1 reads SQVTM; CDR2 reads ANQGSEA. CDR3 length: 12 residues. The CDR3 here is CSRDRGQETQYF. For the CDR3, the DNA is TGCAGCAGGGACAGGGGGCAAGAGACCCAGTACTTC.

The V call is TRBV29-1, the J call TRBJ2-7; TRBD1 matches at 9 bases. The J segment lost 0 bases and the V segment lost 8 bases, leaving 2 bases of the junction unmatched. Germline V lookup: CDR1 SQVTM, CDR2 ANQGSEA. The CDR3 length is 12 residues. The CDR3 is CSSGQGSYEQYF. Here the CDR3 DNA reads TGCAGCTCGGGACAGGGCTCCTACGAGCAGTACTTC.

This chain uses TRBV15 with TRBJ2-2; 13 nucleotides align to TRBD2. Trimming at V came to 1 base and at J to 2 bases, leaving 7 bases not matched to a gene. CDR3 length equals 19 residues. Germline CDR1 is LNHNV and CDR2 is YYDKDF (reference sequence). The DNA of the CDR3 is TGTGCCACCAGCAGAGCTCAAGGACTAGCGGGAGTAAACACCGGGGAGCTGTTTTTT. Its protein product is CATSRAQGLAGVNTGELFF.

This chain links TRBV7-6 with TRBJ2-5, with TRBD2 as a possible D gene (5 bases). The CDR3 loop spans 14 amino acids. CDR1 is SGHVS, CDR2 FNYEAQ, per germline. V shed 5 bases and J shed 0 bases, with 10 bases lying between them. The CDR3 loop is CASSREIYQETQYF. CDR3 DNA sequence: TGTGCCAGCAGCCGGGAAATTTACCAAGAGACCCAGTACTTC.

This CDR3 reads CASSLLGGWNTGELFF. The DNA for the CDR3 is TGTGCCAGCAGTTTGCTCGGGGGGTGGAACACCGGGGAGCTGTTTTTT. The chain recombines TRBV12-3 or TRBV12-4 with TRBJ2-2, with 7 bases that match TRBD2. V was pared by 3 bases and J by 1 base, with 5 bases of the junction left unmatched. The CDR3 totals 16 residues.

The sample holds many counts of this clonotype. The V call is TRBV2, the J call TRBJ2-2; tentatively, D is TRBD2 (5 bases). The length of the CDR3 is 15 residues. The V end lost 6 bases, the J end lost 3 bases, and 14 bases lay between the germline ends. Germline values: CDR1 SNHLY, CDR2 FYNNEI. The CDR3 here is CASREGVADTGELFF. Written as DNA, the CDR3 is TGTGCCAGCAGAGAGGGAGTGGCGGACACCGGGGAGCTGTTTTTT.

The table lists this clonotype with many counts. The chain has TRBV20-1 and TRBJ2-5; TRBD2 agrees at 11 bases. The CDR3 has 16 residues. Germline CDR1 reads DFQATT; CDR2 reads SNEGSKA (reference sequence). Trimming at V came to 3 bases and at J to 0 bases, leaving 6 bases not matched to a gene. The CDR3 DNA follows: TGCAGTGCTAGTCTAGCGGGGGGCCCGTACCAAGAGACCCAGTACTTC. Protein: CSASLAGGPYQETQYF.

This clonotype showed up just a few times. V and J are TRBV5-1 and TRBJ1-1, with D possibly TRBD1 on 6 matching bases. Trimming pared 3 bases from V and 1 base from J, leaving 16 bases between. Germline CDR1 reads SGHRS; CDR2 reads YFSETQ. The CDR3 runs to 16 residues. CDR3 nucleotide sequence: TGCGCCAGCAGCTCCCTCTATCAGGGGTCGAACACTGAAGCTTTCTTT. This gives the protein CASSSLYQGSNTEAFF.

Many counts were recorded for this clonotype. The chain employs TRBV5-5 and TRBJ2-5; 10 bases are a match to TRBD2. The V segment lost 2 bases and the J segment 3 bases; nucleotides outside the gene matches: 4. CDR3 length equals 15 residues. Per the germline V gene, CDR1 is SGHKS and CDR2 is YYEKEE (reference sequence). DNA of the CDR3: TGTGCCAGCAGCTTTCCTAGCGGGGGAGAAGAGACCCAGTACTTC. Protein sequence: CASSFPSGGEETQYF.

This clonotype came up a few times. The chain couples TRBV7-3 to TRBJ2-7; D tentatively fits TRBD1 or TRBD2 (5 bases each). Germline CDR1 and CDR2: SGHTA and FQGTGA. This CDR3 comprises 13 residues. V shed 2 bases and J shed 7 bases, with 12 bases lying between them. The CDR3 region has the DNA TGTGCCAGCAGCTTAGATGGGTGGGGGGAGCAGTACTTC. Translated, it gives CASSLDGWGEQYF.

This rearrangement joins TRBV19 to TRBJ1-5; D is perhaps TRBD1 (5 bases). The ends were cut back, 7 bases at V and 4 bases at J, with 17 bases in the middle. CDR1 is LNHDA, CDR2 SQIVND, per germline (reference sequence). The CDR3 runs 15 residues. This chain's CDR3 is CASTEFRDGNQPQHF. DNA for the CDR3: TGTGCCAGTACCGAGTTCCGGGACGGGAATCAGCCCCAGCATTTT.

The chain links TRBV7-2 to TRBJ2-5, with 13 bases that match TRBD2. V was clipped by 1 base and J by 2 bases; unmatched bases: 7. The CDR3 spans 18 residues. Germline V gene data show CDR1 as SGHTA and CDR2 as FQGNSA. Written as DNA, the CDR3 is TGTGCCAGCAGCTTAGAGACTAGCGGGAGGAGGAGGCAAGAGACCCAGTACTTC. Protein: CASSLETSGRRRQETQYF.

Comment on this clonotype: The conserved final phenylalanine or tryptophan is absent from the CDR3, which likely points to a read error. The limits of the CDR3 on the DNA are not certain, so only TCRdb's listed CDR3 is given. The chain is built from TRBV7-6 and TRBJ1-6; TRBD1 reflects the table's D call only, with no check against the DNA. The CDR3 sequence runs 9 residues, both termini included. Germline loops: CDR1 SGHVS, CDR2 FNYEAQ. The CDR3 here is CASSTGTGS.

DNA for the CDR3: TGCAGCGTTGTAGGGGGACAGGGAACTGAAGCTTTCTTT. It specifies CSVVGGQGTEAFF. The J gene is TRBJ1-1, the V gene TRBV29-1, with 9 nucleotides matching TRBD1. Germline values: CDR1 SQVTM, CDR2 ANQGSEA. V shed 4 bases and J 5 bases; nucleotides not matched to a gene: 5. The CDR3 spans 13 residues. Filled out from reference TRBV29-1 and TRBJ1-1, the complete variable domain reads SAVISQKPSRDICQRGTSLTIQCQVDSQVTMMFWYRQQPGQSLTLIATANQGSEATYESGFVIDKFPISRPNLTFSTLTVSNMSPEDSSIYLCSVVGGQGTEAFFGQGTRLTVV.

This clonotype has a handful of counts. The chain carries TRBV7-2 and TRBJ2-5; tentatively, D is TRBD1 (5 bases). This CDR3 is 14 amino acids long. Trimming removed 8 bases from V and 2 bases from J, with 15 bases in between. Germline CDR1 is SGHTA and CDR2 is FQGNSA. The CDR3, as DNA: TGTGCCAGCGGACAAGGACGGCCTCAAGAGACCCAGTACTTC. It yields the protein CASGQGRPQETQYF.

At least ten counts were recorded for this clonotype. This chain links TRBV6-6 with TRBJ2-7; D ambiguous. Per germline, CDR1 MNHNY and CDR2 SVGAGI (reference sequence). Trimming cost V 0 bases and J 5 bases, with 14 bases left between them. The CDR3 has 15 amino acids. The CDR3 DNA is TGTGCCAGCAGTTACTCGATCCATCAGGCTCACGAGCAGTACTTC. Translating gives CASSYSIHQAHEQYF.

This clonotype was counted only a few times. The V call is TRBV27, the J call TRBJ2-5; D tentatively reads TRBD1 or TRBD2 (5 bases each). Germline V gene sequence: CDR1 MNHEY, CDR2 SMNVEV (reference sequence). V was pared by 7 bases and J by 1 base, with 13 bases between. The CDR3 covers 14 residues. CDR3 sequence: CASTLEGSQETQYF. CDR3 nucleotide sequence: TGTGCCAGCACCCTCGAGGGGTCCCAAGAGACCCAGTACTTC.

This clonotype was counted at least ten times. The rearrangement joins TRBV19 to TRBJ2-5; no reliable D call. In germline, CDR1 is LNHDA, CDR2 SQIVND (reference sequence). The CDR3 covers 14 residues. V was shortened by 3 bases and J by 3 bases, with 11 bases between the two germline ends. The CDR3 DNA sequence: TGTGCCAGTAGTATCCGGCAGGAAAAAGAGACCCAGTACTTC. Translating it yields CASSIRQEKETQYF. Combining the CDR3 with reference TRBV19 and TRBJ2-5 gives the whole variable domain DGGITQSPKYLFRKEGQNVTLSCEQNLNHDAMYWYRQDPGQGLRLIYYSQIVNDFQKGDIAEGYSVSREKKESFPLTVTSAQKNPTAFYLCASSIRQEKETQYFGPGTRLLVL.

This clonotype appeared many times. J is TRBJ2-5 and V is TRBV7-8; 8 bases map to TRBD2. Germline trimming cut 5 bases from V and 3 bases from J; bases unmatched to any gene: 8. CDR3 length: 15 amino acids. The germline gives CDR1 SGHVS, CDR2 FQNEAQ. The CDR3 bases are TGTGCCAGCAGCCGGGGGGGGCCAAGCAAAGAGACCCAGTACTTC. Its translation: CASSRGGPSKETQYF.

A remark on this clonotype: No conserved phenylalanine or tryptophan is present at the end of the CDR3, so a read error is the likely explanation. V usage is TRBV5-1 and J usage is TRBJ2-7, with 11 bases matching TRBD1. J was trimmed by 2 bases and V by 4 bases; bases with no gene match: 5. Germline V gene lookup returns CDR1 SGHRS and CDR2 YFSETQ. The CDR3 runs 15 residues. The CDR3 is CASSPGQGVTYEQYL. The CDR3 DNA is TGCGCCAGCAGCCCGGGACAGGGGGTTACCTACGAGCAGTACCTC.

This clonotype was counted only a few times. The chain recombines TRBV7-2 with TRBJ2-5; 9 bases are shared with TRBD1. Looked up from germline, CDR1 is SGHTA and CDR2 is FQGNSA. The CDR3 length is 17 residues. V shed 5 bases and J 5 bases; nucleotides not matched to a gene: 15. The DNA of the CDR3 is TGTGCCAGCAGCCAAGGTCTAAGACAGGGGGTCGGGGAGACCCAGTACTTC. Translated, it gives CASSQGLRQGVGETQYF.

The gene calls are TRBV7-2 and TRBJ2-7; tentatively, D is TRBD2 (7 bases). The J call may be mistaken, given a closer DNA end match to TRBJ2-1. CDR1 and CDR2 from the germline V gene are SGHTA and FQGNSA. There are 14 residues in the CDR3. Here the CDR3 reads CASRVRGGTNEQFF. The CDR3, as DNA: TGTGCCAGCAGAGTCCGCGGGGGCACGAATGAGCAGTTCTTC.

The CDR3 DNA reads as TGTGCCACCAGTGCTCCCCCAGGGGTGGGTCAGCCCCAGCATTTT. Protein sequence: CATSAPPGVGQPQHF. The genes are TRBV24-1 and TRBJ1-5, with D possibly TRBD1 on 6 matching bases. V was shortened by 5 bases and J by 6 bases, with 16 bases between the two germline ends. The V gene's germline CDR1 is KGHDR and CDR2 SFDVKD. The CDR3 is 15 residues long.

Ten or more counts support this clonotype. The genes are TRBV7-9 and TRBJ2-6; D is possibly TRBD1 (5 bases). Germline V CDR1 and CDR2: SEHNR, FQNEAQ (reference sequence). This CDR3 has 16 amino acids. Trimming removed 1 base at V and 2 bases at J, with 9 bases between. The CDR3 nucleotides are TGTGCCAGCAGCTTAGAAGGGGTAACTGGGGCCAACGTCCTGACTTTC. This sequence encodes CASSLEGVTGANVLTF.

This clonotype was seen ten or more times. The chain links TRBV20-1 to TRBJ1-6, with TRBD1 identical over 8 bases. Germline loops: CDR1 DFQATT, CDR2 SNEGSKA (reference sequence). Germline trimming cut 3 bases from V and 6 bases from J; bases unmatched to any gene: 4. The CDR3 runs 14 residues. The chain's CDR3 is CSARSGGLNSPLHF. CDR3 in DNA: TGCAGTGCTAGGTCAGGGGGCCTTAATTCACCCCTCCACTTT.

This clonotype was picked up many times. This chain connects TRBV10-2 to TRBJ2-2, with D possibly called TRBD1 or TRBD2 (5 bases each). CDR1 is WSHSY, CDR2 SAAADI, per germline. CDR3 size: 14 residues. V was shortened by 0 bases and J by 4 bases, with 6 bases between the two germline ends. The CDR3 spells CASSESGVTGELFF. The CDR3 nucleotides read TGCGCCAGCAGTGAGTCGGGGGTCACCGGGGAGCTGTTTTTT.

The CDR3, as DNA: TGTGCCAGCAGTTGGAGGGGGGCAAAACTGTTTTTT. Translated: CASSWRGAKLFF. The V gene is TRBV12-3 or TRBV12-4, the J gene TRBJ1-4; a weak D match, TRBD1 (6 bases). The CDR3 is 12 amino acids. V was cut by 4 bases and J by 10 bases, with 10 bases left in between.

This clonotype has just a few counts. This may come from a read error, since a much larger clone is one base off. V gene TRBV5-1 combines with J gene TRBJ1-1; D gene ambiguous. CDR1 and CDR2 (germline): SGHRS, YFSETQ. This CDR3 is 15 amino acids long. CDR3 sequence (DNA): TGCGCCAGCAGCTTTGTCGGTGTGATGAACACTGAAGCTTCCTTT. It specifies CASSFVGVMNTEASF.

This clonotype has at least ten counts. V gene TRBV5-1 combines with J gene TRBJ2-5; D call uncertain. Trimming stripped 2 bases from V and 5 bases from J, with 13 bases between. CDR3 length: 14 residues. Germline CDR1 is SGHRS and CDR2 is YFSETQ. CDR3 region: CASSLTSQVETQYF. The CDR3 nucleotides read TGCGCCAGCAGCTTAACGTCCCAGGTGGAGACCCAGTACTTC.

This clonotype was observed many times. The chain is built from TRBV7-9 and TRBJ2-7; D gene unclear. The CDR3 sequence is 13 residues long. V was shortened by 5 bases and J by 2 bases, with 10 bases between the two germline ends. Germline lookup yields CDR1 SEHNR and CDR2 FQNEAQ (reference sequence). CDR3 loop: CASSTTFTYEQYF. DNA of the CDR3: TGTGCCAGCAGCACGACATTTACCTACGAGCAGTACTTC.